The T cell receptor (beta chain) described here comes from a study of T cell responses to AZD1222 COVID-19 vaccine. Points from the study as a whole: Every sample of the repertoires postdated the peak T cell response.

Comments on this clone: Its antigen is not known.

Repertoires were generated with immunoSEQ multiplex PCR, while TCRdb's copy carries only in-frame clones and drops some. The sample has fewer than 150,000 clones, about 87% seen once; the top ten hold 1.9%. The CDR3 consists of 17 residues. V trimming: 4 bases; J trimming: 4 bases; junction bases outside the gene matches: 12. Looked up from germline, CDR1 is SGHRS and CDR2 is YFSETQ. The rearrangement uses TRBV5-1 and TRBJ2-2, with 8 bases identical to TRBD1. The sequencing used peripheral blood, collected on day 0 of AZD1222 vaccination. The clonotype was recovered from an adult in good health. The CDR3 here is CASSAIYRGLGTGELFF. The CDR3 DNA sequence: TGCGCCAGCAGCGCCATATACAGGGGGTTGGGCACCGGGGAGCTGTTTTTT.